The TCR beta chain under discussion was sequenced for a study of Ad26.COV2.S vaccination and SARS-CoV-2 variants. Study-wide results and limits: Vaccinated individuals (as opposed to placebo recipients) had higher spike-specific TCR breadth.

The method was immunoSEQ multiplex PCR; TCRdb's version includes in-frame clones alone and lacks a portion of them. The sample lists around 300,000 clones; around nine tenths were seen once. The CDR3 contains 16 residues. V dropped 2 bases and J dropped 1; count of bases not matched to a gene: 2. Germline V lookup: CDR1 MNHEY, CDR2 SMNVEV (reference sequence). As concerns this clone: The antigen remains undetermined.

Treatment meaning: about 20 received Ad26.COV2.S at low or high dose, single or two shots; roughly five received placebo; per-sample allocation not given. Day 63 after the first injection of vaccine or placebo was the sampling time. This chain uses TRBV27 with TRBJ2-2; the match to TRBD1 covers 9 bases. This TCR was sampled from a person aged 18-65 years who received the Ad26.COV2.S COVID-19 vaccine or a placebo. The material was peripheral blood, obtained in a trial of Ad26.COV2.S vaccine versus placebo. CDR3: CASSLMGQGNTGELFF. The CDR3 DNA sequence: TGTGCCAGCAGTTTAATGGGACAGGGGAACACCGGGGAGCTGTTTTTT.